This TCR beta chain was retrieved from a study of blood T cells in healthy people across ages. The CDR3 runs to 14 residues. From germline, CDR1 is MNHEY and CDR2 SMNVEV (reference sequence). The V end lost 6 bases, the J end lost 3 bases, and 14 bases lay between the germline ends. Primed by a sample-barcoded 5' primer and a J-beta primer mix, a second PCR proceeded for roughly 7 to 12 cycles. Carrying 12 random nucleotides, a template-switch adaptor labeled each individual cDNA molecule. TCRdb re-called the 5' RACE reads with MiXCR, one entry per CDR3 protein. The sample holds more than 650,000 distinct CDR3 sequences, around half seen once. Worth noting for this clonotype: Its antigen is not identified.

Points from the study as a whole: Per million T cells, TCR beta diversity dropped about linearly as age rose.

This TCR derives from an elderly man in good health. The specimen sequenced was blood. The chain combines TRBV27 with TRBJ2-5, with D possibly TRBD2 on 7 matching bases. The CDR3 nucleotides read TGTGCCAGCAGACTGGGAGGGGGGGAAGAGACCCAGTACTTC. Translating it yields CASRLGGGEETQYF.